These 2 T cell receptor beta chains share one sample of origin, sequenced in a study of blood T cell repertoires in COVID-19 (dated by TCRdb to the early 2020s). Preparation of the library involved the immunoSEQ multiplex PCR assay. TCRdb holds this immuneACCESS table with in-frame rearrangements only. Some clones are missing; in checked studies, unresolved V genes explain under half, and the rest has no known cause. The sample table holds approximately 300,000 clones, of which roughly 90% were seen once. The ten largest clonotypes hold under 6.5% of the sample. The sequenced sample was peripheral blood. These receptors were taken from a man between 18 and 29 years old who had recovered from COVID-19.

The V and J genes are TRBV12-3 or TRBV12-4 and TRBJ1-1; D uncertain. The CDR3 consists of 13 residues. The V end lost 4 bases, the J end lost 11 bases, and 17 bases lay between the germline ends. The CDR3 nucleotides read TGTGCCAGCAGTTCTCCCGGGATCCCCTCCGCTTTCTTT. It yields the protein CASSSPGIPSAFF.

The chain links TRBV19 to TRBJ1-4; no definite D call. Germline V gene sequence: CDR1 LNHDA, CDR2 SQIVND (reference sequence). This CDR3 is 14 amino acids long. Between the trimmed V and J ends, which lost 8 bases and 2 bases, there was a span of 12 bases. CDR3 nucleotide sequence: TGTGCCAGTGCGAAAAGATCTACTAATGAAAAACTGTTTTTT. Amino acid sequence: CASAKRSTNEKLFF. The full variable domain, completed using reference TRBV19 and TRBJ1-4, is DGGITQSPKYLFRKEGQNVTLSCEQNLNHDAMYWYRQDPGQGLRLIYYSQIVNDFQKGDIAEGYSVSREKKESFPLTVTSAQKNPTAFYLCASAKRSTNEKLFFGSGTQLSVL.